The 24 T cell receptor beta chains listed next were all sequenced from one sample in a study of cytomegalovirus exposure and HLA in healthy donors. Primers for the PCR totalled 60 Vbeta and 13 Jbeta. Method: immunoSEQ multiplex PCR; TCRdb's copy keeps in-frame clones and lacks some. In all, the sample yields around 75,000 clones. The sample taken for sequencing was PBMCs. All receptors derive from a man aged 45-60 years in good health and CMV-seropositive.

The chain carries TRBV25-1 and TRBJ1-3; the D gene is possibly TRBD1 (6 bases). CDR3 length: 16 residues. Germline assignment: CDR1 MGHDK and CDR2 SYGVNS. V was shortened by 4 bases and J by 0 bases, with 13 bases between the two germline ends. CDR3 DNA sequence: TGTGCCAGCAGTGCCCGACAGGTCAGCTCTGGAAACACCATATATTTT. Its protein is CASSARQVSSGNTIYF.

The genes are TRBV6-5 and TRBJ1-4, with TRBD1 identical over 8 bases. V trimming: 8 bases; J trimming: 8 bases; junction bases outside the gene matches: 13. Per germline, CDR1 MNHEY and CDR2 SVGAGI. CDR3 length: 15 residues. For the CDR3, the DNA is TGTGCCAGCGCCCGACAGGGGCTGAGCACCGAAAAACTGTTTTTT. It encodes CASARQGLSTEKLFF.

The rearrangement links TRBV15 to TRBJ2-2; no firm D call. CDR3 size: 16 residues. Germline CDR1 LNHNV, CDR2 YYDKDF (reference sequence). Trimming took 8 bases from V and 0 from J, leaving 16 bases between them. The CDR3 region is CATPRGAASNTGELFF. DNA for the CDR3: TGTGCCACCCCCCGCGGTGCAGCGTCGAACACCGGGGAGCTGTTTTTT. The full variable domain, its missing parts supplied by reference TRBV15 and TRBJ2-2, is DAMVIQNPRYQVTQFGKPVTLSCSQTLNHNVMYWYQQKSSQAPKLLFHYYDKDFNNEADTPDNFQSRRPNTSFCFLDIRSPGLGDTAMYLCATPRGAASNTGELFFGEGSRLTVL.

Of note for this clone: It is likely a read error, because the conserved phenylalanine at the end of the CDR3 is missing. It is unclear where the CDR3 begins or ends on the DNA, so no DNA is shown, and the CDR3 is as TCRdb lists it. The V and J genes are TRBV7-2 and TRBJ2-3; the D call TRBD1 from the table was never checked on the DNA. The CDR3 is 9 amino acids long, termini counted. Germline V gene lookup returns CDR1 SGHTA and CDR2 FQGNSA. The chain's CDR3 is CASSPLASV.

This chain uses TRBV5-4 with TRBJ2-7, with a possible D match to TRBD2 (6 bases). The CDR3 length is 15 residues. Germline CDR1 SGHNT, CDR2 YYREEE (reference sequence). Trimming left V 3 bases short and J 5 bases short, with 18 bases between. As DNA, the CDR3 is TGTGCCAGCAGCTCCCAATGGGGGGAAGGGAACGAGCAGTACTTC. Translation: CASSSQWGEGNEQYF. Looking up the rest from reference TRBV5-4 and TRBJ2-7 gives the full variable domain: ETGVTQSPTHLIKTRGQQVTLRCSSQSGHNTVSWYQQALGQGPQFIFQYYREEENGRGNFPPRFSGLQFPNYSSELNVNALELDDSALYLCASSSQWGEGNEQYFGPGTRLTVT.

As for this clone: Distinct nucleotide sequences in the sample also encode this CDR3. This rearrangement joins TRBV9 to TRBJ2-3; D is undetermined. The CDR3 runs 12 residues. V lost 3 bases, J lost 3 bases, and 5 bases lay in between. Germline lookup yields CDR1 SGDLS and CDR2 YYNGEE. CDR3 in amino acids: CASSALTDTQYF. Written as DNA, the CDR3 is TGTGCCAGCAGCGCCTTGACAGATACGCAGTATTTT.

J is TRBJ2-5 and V is TRBV29-1; TRBD1 is a possible D gene (6 bases). Germline CDR1 reads SQVTM; CDR2 reads ANQGSEA. The CDR3 consists of 12 residues. The V end lost 6 bases, the J end lost 5 bases, and 13 bases lay between the germline ends. The CDR3 sequence: CSVADSEETQYF. The CDR3 coding sequence is TGCAGCGTCGCGGACAGTGAGGAGACCCAGTACTTC.

The genes are TRBV6-5 and TRBJ2-1, with TRBD1 matching over 7 bases. CDR1 and CDR2 (germline): MNHEY, SVGAGI. This CDR3 has 14 amino acids. Trimming at V came to 5 bases and at J to 5 bases, leaving 6 bases not matched to a gene. The CDR3 DNA reads TGTGCCAGCAGTAGAGGGACAGTTAACAATGAGCAGTTCTTC. The encoded protein is CASSRGTVNNEQFF.

V and J are TRBV7-9 and TRBJ1-2; weak D call: TRBD1 (6 bases). V lost 4 bases to trimming and J lost 4 bases, with 10 bases between them. This CDR3 has 13 residues. CDR1 SEHNR and CDR2 FQNEAQ come from the germline V gene (reference sequence). The CDR3 loop is CASSSDSSYGYTF. The CDR3 DNA reads as TGTGCCAGCAGCTCGGACAGTTCCTATGGCTACACCTTC.

The genes are TRBV6-5 and TRBJ1-2, with 12 positions matching TRBD1. V dropped 0 bases and J dropped 4; count of bases not matched to a gene: 3. This CDR3 is built from 16 residues. Germline V gives CDR1 MNHEY, CDR2 SVGAGI. CDR3 in DNA: TGTGCCAGCAGTTACTCGGGACAGGGGGCGTCCTATGGCTACACCTTC. Encoded protein: CASSYSGQGASYGYTF.

The chain combines TRBV19 with TRBJ2-5, with TRBD2 as a possible D gene (6 bases). Germline V gene lookup returns CDR1 LNHDA and CDR2 SQIVND (reference sequence). The CDR3 loop spans 14 amino acids. V was trimmed by 7 bases and J by 1 base, leaving 13 bases between them. The CDR3 coding sequence is TGTGCCAGTACCCCCGGGACTCGCCAAGAGACCCAGTACTTC. This sequence encodes CASTPGTRQETQYF.

The genes are TRBV10-3 and TRBJ2-3; D not resolved. The CDR3 sequence is 12 residues long. Germline V CDR1 and CDR2: ENHRY, SYGVKD. V dropped 5 bases and J dropped 3 bases, with 6 bases sitting between them. CDR3 in DNA: TGTGCCATCAGTCCTAGTACAGATACGCAGTATTTT. It specifies CAISPSTDTQYF.

The V and J genes are TRBV29-1 and TRBJ2-5, with 11 nucleotides matching TRBD1. The V and J ends lost 5 bases and 4 bases, in that order; junction bases with no gene match: 6. CDR1 is SQVTM, CDR2 ANQGSEA, per germline. The CDR3 runs to 14 residues. CDR3 nucleotides: TGCAGCGTTAAGGACAGGGGGCCGGGAGAGACCCAGTACTTC. The encoded protein is CSVKDRGPGETQYF.

CDR3 sequence reads: CAIAAVAGDTQYF. The CDR3 region has the DNA TGTGCCATCGCGGCGGTAGCGGGGGATACGCAGTATTTT. This chain connects TRBV10-3 to TRBJ2-3; 8 bases match TRBD2. Germline trimming cut 8 bases from V and 6 bases from J; bases unmatched to any gene: 7. Germline CDR1 is ENHRY and CDR2 is SYGVKD. This CDR3 contains 13 residues.

The genes are TRBV5-1 and TRBJ2-7; 9 positions agree with TRBD2. The germline CDR1 and CDR2 sequences are SGHRS and YFSETQ. The CDR3 covers 14 residues. The trim removed 4 bases at V and 5 bases at J, leaving 7 bases unmatched. The CDR3: CASSPSGIIDEQYF. In DNA form, the CDR3 reads TGCGCCAGCAGCCCTAGCGGGATAATAGACGAGCAGTACTTC.

The V and J genes are TRBV2 and TRBJ2-7, with D maybe TRBD1 (6 bases). The CDR3 spans 13 residues. The germline CDR1 and CDR2 sequences are SNHLY and FYNNEI. Trimming pared 11 bases from V and 2 bases from J, leaving 16 bases between. The CDR3 protein is CAGARDTPYEQYF. The CDR3, as DNA: TGTGCCGGAGCCCGGGACACTCCCTACGAGCAGTACTTC.

The CDR3 nucleotides are TGTGCCAGCAGTTTGCGCTACTACGAGCAGTACTTC. Translating gives CASSLRYYEQYF. J is TRBJ2-7 and V is TRBV28; D is uncertain. This CDR3 is 12 amino acids long. CDR1 and CDR2 from the germline V gene are MDHEN and SYDVKM. Between the trimmed V and J ends, which lost 3 bases and 3 bases, there was a span of 6 bases.

The CDR3: CATSRAGRAQETQYF. In DNA, the CDR3 is TGTGCCACCAGCAGAGCCGGCAGGGCCCAAGAGACCCAGTACTTC. The rearrangement joins TRBV15 to TRBJ2-5, with D maybe TRBD1 (5 bases). Trimming stripped 1 base from V and 1 base from J, with 10 bases between. The germline CDR1 and CDR2 sequences are LNHNV and YYDKDF (reference sequence). There are 15 residues in the CDR3.

This sequence joins TRBV9 and TRBJ2-2; 9 nucleotides align to TRBD2. V shed 2 bases, J shed 2 bases, and the junction held 1 base outside the gene matches. Germline CDR1 reads SGDLS; CDR2 reads YYNGEE. This CDR3 is 15 amino acids long. CDR3 DNA: TGTGCCAGCAGCGTGGGGACTAGCAACACCGGGGAGCTGTTTTTT. It codes for CASSVGTSNTGELFF.

The chain is built from TRBV6-5 and TRBJ2-5, with 8 positions matching TRBD2. After removal of 2 bases from V and 4 bases from J, the junction contained 6 bases not matched to a gene. The CDR3 is made up of 15 amino acids. Germline V gene data show CDR1 as MNHEY and CDR2 as SVGAGI. The CDR3 protein is CASSYEAGGGETQYF. The DNA of the CDR3 is TGTGCCAGCAGTTACGAGGCGGGGGGAGGAGAGACCCAGTACTTC.

This chain links TRBV6-5 with TRBJ1-4, with TRBD1 matching over 8 bases. Germline V gives CDR1 MNHEY, CDR2 SVGAGI. The CDR3 contains 14 residues. With V trimmed by 5 bases and J by 3 bases, 2 bases remained unmatched. Written as DNA, the CDR3 is TGTGCCAGCAGTGACAGGGGTCCTAATGAAAAACTGTTTTTT. Translated, it gives CASSDRGPNEKLFF.

About this clone: Mismatch with germline at one junction end may stem from a read error. The J gene is TRBJ2-3, the V gene TRBV5-1; a possible D gene is TRBD1 (9 bases). The CDR3 consists of 18 residues. CDR1 is SGHRS, CDR2 YFSETQ, per germline. The CDR3 region is CASSPTGGSGSETDAQYF. The CDR3 DNA reads as TGCGCCAGCAGCCCGACAGGGGGGAGCGGGAGTGAGACAGATGCGCAGTATTTT. Full variable domain (remainder filled in from reference TRBV5-1 and TRBJ2-3): KAGVTQTPRYLIKTRGQQVTLSCSPISGHRSVSWYQQTPGQGLQFLFEYFSETQRNKGNFPGRFSGRQFSNSRSEMNVSTLELGDSALYLCASSPTGGSGSETDAQYFGPGTRLTVL.

The chain has TRBV5-4 and TRBJ2-5, with D possibly TRBD2 on 7 matching bases. V was pared by 10 bases and J by 4 bases, with 20 bases between. CDR3 size: 14 residues. Looked up from germline, CDR1 is SGHNT and CDR2 is YYREEE (reference sequence). This CDR3 is CAARGGGIPETQYF. The CDR3, as DNA: TGTGCCGCCAGGGGCGGGGGAATTCCAGAGACCCAGTACTTC.

This rearrangement joins TRBV15 to TRBJ1-6; D not resolved. Germline loops: CDR1 LNHNV, CDR2 YYDKDF (reference sequence). This CDR3 spans 15 amino acids. V dropped 0 bases and J dropped 7 bases, with 10 bases sitting between them. DNA for the CDR3: TGTGCCACCAGCAGAGATTATGGTGCGAATTCACCCCTCCACTTT. It translates to CATSRDYGANSPLHF. Combining the CDR3 with reference TRBV15 and TRBJ1-6 gives the whole variable domain DAMVIQNPRYQVTQFGKPVTLSCSQTLNHNVMYWYQQKSSQAPKLLFHYYDKDFNNEADTPDNFQSRRPNTSFCFLDIRSPGLGDTAMYLCATSRDYGANSPLHFGNGTRLTVT.